The 17 T cell receptor beta chains in this list originate from one sample, sequenced in a study of blood T cell repertoires in COVID-19. Using immunoSEQ multiplex PCR, the repertoire was profiled, and TCRdb retains in-frame clones only, with some absent. The sample includes about 220,000 clones, 85% seen only once; the top ten take under 2.5%. The sample was peripheral blood. Source of these receptors: a woman in her 70s with COVID-19, enrolled during active disease.

This chain joins TRBV11-3 and TRBJ2-3; perhaps TRBD1 as D (6 bases). Germline V gene data show CDR1 as SGHNT and CDR2 as YENEEA. The CDR3 runs to 17 residues. The V and J ends lost 2 bases and 2 bases respectively, with 17 bases between them. The CDR3 DNA sequence: TGTGCCAGCAGCTTAAACCAGGGGCCCTACTCCACAGATACGCAGTATTTT. Amino acid sequence: CASSLNQGPYSTDTQYF.

This clone occurred once. The chain carries TRBV6-2 or TRBV6-3 and TRBJ2-1, with D maybe TRBD2 (7 bases). The CDR3 is 17 amino acids. Trimming left V 2 bases short and J 7 bases short, with 21 bases between. The germline CDR1 and CDR2 sequences are MNHEY and SVGEGT. The CDR3 reads CASSYLWGRETENEQFF. In DNA, the CDR3 is TGTGCCAGCAGTTACCTATGGGGGCGGGAGACGGAGAATGAGCAGTTCTTC.

This chain uses TRBV12-3 or TRBV12-4 with TRBJ1-6, with D perhaps matching TRBD1 (6 bases). This CDR3 has 13 amino acids. The V end lost 4 bases, the J end lost 8 bases, and 9 bases lay between the germline ends. The DNA for the CDR3 is TGTGCCAGCAGTTGGACAGCGGATTCACCCCTCCACTTT. It encodes CASSWTADSPLHF.

V is TRBV3-1 (or the pseudogene TRBV3-2) and J is TRBJ1-2, with D possibly TRBD1 on 5 matching bases. Trimming cost V 0 bases and J 8 bases, with 19 bases left between them. CDR1 and CDR2 (germline): LGHDT, YNNKEL (reference sequence). The CDR3 consists of 16 residues. The CDR3, as DNA: TGTGCCAGCAGCCAAGAAAGGGCAGGCTGGAGGGGAGGCTACACCTTC. Translated: CASSQERAGWRGGYTF.

J is TRBJ2-5 and V is TRBV29-1; TRBD2 might be the D (6 bases). The CDR3 has 13 amino acids. Trimming removed 4 bases from V and 5 bases from J, with 14 bases in between. Looked up from germline, CDR1 is SQVTM and CDR2 is ANQGSEA. The CDR3 DNA sequence: TGCAGCGTTGTGATGGGGGGTTCCGAGACCCAGTACTTC. It specifies CSVVMGGSETQYF.

V and J are TRBV7-8 and TRBJ2-1; D possibly corresponds to TRBD2 (6 bases). V gave up 1 base and J gave up 2 bases, with 9 bases separating them. The CDR3 is 15 amino acids. Germline-derived CDR1 and CDR2 are SGHVS and FQNEAQ. CDR3 loop: CASSLVGGPYNEQFF. The CDR3 DNA reads TGTGCCAGCAGCTTAGTGGGAGGCCCCTACAATGAGCAGTTCTTC.

This chain connects TRBV5-1 to TRBJ2-1; TRBD2 agrees at 14 bases. The J segment lost 8 bases and the V segment lost 4 bases, leaving 8 bases of the junction unmatched. CDR3 length equals 16 residues. Germline values: CDR1 SGHRS, CDR2 YFSETQ. CDR3 DNA: TGCGCCAGCAGCGCGACCGGGACTAGCGGGAGTGATGAGCAGTTCTTC. Translation: CASSATGTSGSDEQFF. Based on the CDR3 plus reference TRBV5-1 and TRBJ2-1, the full variable domain is KAGVTQTPRYLIKTRGQQVTLSCSPISGHRSVSWYQQTPGQGLQFLFEYFSETQRNKGNFPGRFSGRQFSNSRSEMNVSTLELGDSALYLCASSATGTSGSDEQFFGPGTRLTVL.

The chain combines TRBV3-1 (or the pseudogene TRBV3-2) with TRBJ2-7; 8 bases match TRBD2. V lost 3 bases and J lost 3; bases outside the gene matches: 10. CDR1 is LGHDT and CDR2 is YNNKEL in the germline V gene (reference sequence). CDR3 length: 16 amino acids. CDR3 in amino acids: CASSQEAGGFLYEQYF. In nucleotides, the CDR3 is TGTGCCAGCAGCCAGGAGGCGGGGGGCTTTCTCTACGAGCAGTACTTC.

V is TRBV19 and J is TRBJ1-2; possible D gene TRBD1, 5 bases. Germline loops: CDR1 LNHDA, CDR2 SQIVND (reference sequence). Trimming removed 2 bases from V and 7 bases from J, with 17 bases in between. The CDR3 runs 15 residues. Here the CDR3 DNA reads TGTGCCAGTAGTATAATGCAGGGTATCAAGGGTGGCTACACCTTC. Translated: CASSIMQGIKGGYTF.

The chain combines TRBV19 with TRBJ1-5; D gene uncertain. Germline CDR1 LNHDA, CDR2 SQIVND (reference sequence). CDR3 length: 13 residues. V lost 6 bases and J lost 4, with 10 bases in between. This chain's CDR3 is CASRGGGNQPQHF. For the CDR3, the DNA is TGTGCCAGTAGGGGAGGAGGGAATCAGCCCCAGCATTTT.

The chain links TRBV7-2 to TRBJ2-7, with 9 bases fitting TRBD2. Per the germline V gene, CDR1 is SGHTA and CDR2 is FQGNSA. This CDR3 has 16 amino acids. With V trimmed by 2 bases and J by 0 bases, 5 bases remained unmatched. The DNA of the CDR3 is TGTGCCAGCAGCTTAACAAGCGGGGGGATCTCCTACGAGCAGTACTTC. Translating gives CASSLTSGGISYEQYF.

The J gene is TRBJ1-1, the V gene TRBV29-1; weak D call: TRBD1 (5 bases). Trimming removed 3 bases at V and 4 bases at J, with 6 bases between. The CDR3 sequence is 11 residues long. Germline CDR1 is SQVTM and CDR2 is ANQGSEA. As DNA, the CDR3 is TGCAGCGTTGAGGGGGGCACTGAAGCTTTCTTT. Translated, it gives CSVEGGTEAFF.

In its sample, this clone was seen a few times. This chain uses TRBV7-2 with TRBJ2-7, with D possibly matching TRBD1 (6 bases). Per the germline V gene, CDR1 is SGHTA and CDR2 is FQGNSA. The ends were cut back, 5 bases at V and 0 bases at J, with 20 bases in the middle. The CDR3 contains 17 residues. CDR3 sequence: CASSPQGVGGSSYEQYF. CDR3 coding DNA: TGTGCCAGCAGCCCGCAAGGGGTTGGGGGCAGCTCCTACGAGCAGTACTTC.

Details on this clone: This sample includes further DNA sequences coding for the same CDR3. The chain joins TRBV5-1 to TRBJ1-5; 8 bases are shared with TRBD1. Germline V gene data show CDR1 as SGHRS and CDR2 as YFSETQ. V was clipped by 4 bases and J by 2 bases; unmatched bases: 2. This CDR3 comprises 14 residues. As DNA, the CDR3 is TGCGCCAGCAGCACGGGACAGGGCAATCAGCCCCAGCATTTT. This translates into CASSTGQGNQPQHF.

The rearrangement links TRBV21-1 to TRBJ2-2; the table names TRBD2, a call not compared with the DNA. TRBV21-1 is marked as a pseudogene. This CDR3 is 19 amino acids long. This CDR3 is CASSKTVLAGASNTGELFF. CDR3 in DNA: TGTGCCAGCAGCAAAACAGTCCTAGCGGGGGCCTCGAACACCGGGGAGCTGTTTTTT.

The J gene is TRBJ2-3, the V gene TRBV14; TRBD2 might be the D (6 bases). Germline loops: CDR1 SGHDN, CDR2 FVKESK. The CDR3 consists of 16 residues. Trimming removed 1 base from V and 1 base from J, with 12 bases in between. The CDR3 nucleotides are TGTGCCAGCAGCCAAGGACTAGGAGGGGGCACAGATACGCAGTATTTT. It is translated as CASSQGLGGGTDTQYF.

The rearrangement links TRBV10-3 to TRBJ1-1, with D perhaps TRBD1 (6 bases). The CDR3 extends over 12 amino acids. CDR1 is ENHRY and CDR2 is SYGVKD in the germline V gene. The V and J ends lost 0 bases and 8 bases respectively, with 7 bases between them. The DNA of the CDR3 is TGTGCCATCAGTGAGTCAAGGGGGGAAGCTTTCTTT. This translates into CAISESRGEAFF.